This TCR beta chain comes out of a study of T-cell memory formation after mild COVID-19. Study summary: The TCR clusters were mostly specific to one donor.

The CDR3 contains 14 residues. V lost 0 bases, J lost 4 bases, and 6 bases lay in between. CDR1 is MNHEY, CDR2 SMNVEV, per germline (reference sequence). Constant-segment-primed 5'RACE gave TCR alpha and TCR beta cDNA libraries with sample barcodes and UMIs. MiXCR, applied by TCRdb to the 5' RACE reads, yields one record per CDR3 protein. The sample comprises over 150,000 distinct CDR3 sequences, 20% to 25% of which are singletons, and under 25% rests with the top ten. The clonotype originates from an adult woman who had mild COVID-19 (a few samples of this study predate the infection). Cell type and time point are not known. The specimen sequenced was PBMCs or a T cell subset sorted from them (not recorded which). The V and J genes are TRBV27 and TRBJ2-2; D remains unclear. The CDR3 coding sequence is TGTGCCAGCAGTTTATCCCGCGGCACCGGGGAGCTGTTTTTT. This codes for CASSLSRGTGELFF.